The text below deals with one T cell receptor beta chain. What it binds is not known. The data were taken from a study of regulatory T cells in long-lasting Graves disease. As for time point: persistent/refractory GD, antithyroid drugs over 5 years with positive TRAb. The TCR library used RNA extracted from PBMCs. This CDR3 has 16 residues. Germline V CDR1 and CDR2: MDHEN, SYDVKM. Trimming removed 5 bases from V and 5 bases from J; junction bases left unmatched: 8. Relying on iRepertoire HTBI primers and Arm-PCR of CDR3 regions, the team built TCR beta libraries. Via MiXCR, TCRdb re-called the multiplex PCR reads, giving one row per CDR3 protein. The table includes almost 350,000 distinct CDR3 sequences, around 19% detected once. Study results and caveats: Persistent Graves' disease cases displayed lower TCR diversity than newly diagnosed ones.

The clonotype comes from a female donor with Graves disease. Sequencing was performed on peripheral blood mononuclear cells (PBMCs), taken when the disease was refractory, from a patient treated with antithyroid drugs. This chain connects TRBV28 to TRBJ2-3, with 12 bases identical to TRBD1. CDR3 DNA: TGTGCCAGCAGTAAGGGGACAGGGGGCCGAGTAGATACGCAGTATTTT. Residues: CASSKGTGGRVDTQYF.